Presented here are 3 T cell receptor beta chains from one specimen sequenced in a study of blood T cell repertoires in COVID-19. Clones were read by immunoSEQ multiplex PCR, and TCRdb kept only the in-frame ones, dropping some. The sample contains about 120,000 clones, about four fifths of which appear only once. Sequencing was done on a sample of peripheral blood. The receptors derive from a man aged 25-45 years with COVID-19, enrolled during active disease.

The J gene is TRBJ1-3, the V gene TRBV28; D gene unclear. The CDR3 extends over 13 amino acids. Germline V gene sequence: CDR1 MDHEN, CDR2 SYDVKM. V lost 2 bases and J lost 8, with 10 bases in between. The DNA for the CDR3 is TGTGCCAGCAGTTTAGGAGAGGGTTACACCATATATTTT. Protein: CASSLGEGYTIYF. The full variable domain, with the rest looked up from reference TRBV28 and TRBJ1-3, is DVKVTQSSRYLVKRTGEKVFLECVQDMDHENMFWYRQDPGLGLRLIYFSYDVKMKEKGDIPEGYSVSREKKERFSLILESASTNQTSMYLCASSLGEGYTIYFGEGSWLTVV.

The chain couples TRBV7-9 to TRBJ1-2; tentative D call: TRBD1 (5 bases). This CDR3 spans 15 amino acids. The germline V gene has CDR1 SEHNR and CDR2 FQNEAQ (reference sequence). V gave up 4 bases and J gave up 5 bases, with 17 bases separating them. Here the CDR3 reads CASSSRDSPLYGYTF. The CDR3 nucleotides read TGTGCCAGCAGCTCCCGAGACAGCCCGTTGTATGGCTACACCTTC.

The chain couples TRBV7-8 to TRBJ2-1, with TRBD2 matching 9 bases. This CDR3 contains 16 residues. V dropped 5 bases and J dropped 7; count of bases not matched to a gene: 12. Germline CDR1 is SGHVS and CDR2 is FQNEAQ. The CDR3 bases are TGTGCCAGCAGCCTACTGTTAGCGGGGGTTAAAAATGAGCAGTTCTTC. Its translation: CASSLLLAGVKNEQFF.